These 16 T cell receptor beta chains were sequenced from one sample in a study of cytomegalovirus exposure and HLA in healthy donors. Primers: 60 Vbeta forward and 13 Jbeta reverse. This table comes from immunoSEQ multiplex PCR, and its TCRdb copy is limited to in-frame clones, with some not included. The sample has 150,000 to 200,000 clones, just over 75% seen once; the top ten hold around 1.5%. The specimen sequenced was PBMCs. All receptors derive from a man aged 40-49 years in good health and CMV-seronegative.

The J gene is TRBJ2-7, the V gene TRBV18; no firm D call. The germline V gene has CDR1 KGHSH and CDR2 LQKENI. This CDR3 is 13 amino acids long. Trimming shortened V by 3 bases and J by 6 bases, and 12 bases separated the two germline ends. CDR3 sequence reads: CASSPDGSSEQYF. CDR3 DNA: TGTGCCAGCTCACCTGACGGGTCGTCCGAGCAGTACTTC.

This chain connects TRBV18 to TRBJ2-5, with D perhaps TRBD2 (6 bases). The CDR3 contains 15 residues. Germline lookup yields CDR1 KGHSH and CDR2 LQKENI. Between the trimmed V and J ends, which lost 6 bases and 2 bases, there was a span of 16 bases. The CDR3 DNA follows: TGTGCCAGCTCTCCATTCCGGGAGCCTCAAGAGACCCAGTACTTC. It specifies CASSPFREPQETQYF.

This clone showed up just a few times. The chain joins TRBV7-8 to TRBJ2-3; 7 nucleotides agree with TRBD2. The CDR3 consists of 13 residues. V was pared by 5 bases and J by 6 bases, with 5 bases of the junction left unmatched. CDR1 is SGHVS and CDR2 is FQNEAQ in the germline V gene. CDR3 sequence reads: CASSRGGLDTQYF. CDR3 sequence (DNA): TGTGCCAGCAGCCGCGGGGGTTTGGATACGCAGTATTTT.

The chain has TRBV2 and TRBJ1-1; the match to TRBD1 covers 7 bases. The J segment lost 3 bases and the V segment lost 4 bases, leaving 5 bases of the junction unmatched. CDR1 is SNHLY and CDR2 is FYNNEI in the germline V gene. The CDR3 sequence is 14 residues long. CDR3 amino acids: CASSVARGYTEAFF. The CDR3 nucleotides are TGTGCCAGCAGTGTAGCCAGGGGGTACACTGAAGCTTTCTTT.

The rearrangement uses TRBV5-1 and TRBJ2-5, with 7 bases matching TRBD1. Matching the DNA end better, TRBJ2-7 makes the J call doubtful. CDR1 is SGHRS and CDR2 is YFSETQ in the germline V gene. The CDR3 spans 16 residues. The chain's CDR3 is CASSLASDRVGYEQYF. The CDR3 region has the DNA TGCGCCAGCAGCTTGGCCTCTGACAGGGTCGGATACGAGCAGTACTTC.

The chain has TRBV28 and TRBJ1-6; the match to TRBD1 covers 9 bases. CDR1 MDHEN and CDR2 SYDVKM come from the germline V gene. The CDR3 loop spans 16 amino acids. Trimming at V came to 6 bases and at J to 9 bases, leaving 12 bases not matched to a gene. CDR3 loop: CASRSTLTGGISPLHF. The CDR3 DNA reads TGTGCCAGCAGATCGACCCTGACAGGGGGGATTTCACCCCTCCACTTT. Together with reference TRBV28 and TRBJ1-6, the CDR3 gives the full variable domain: DVKVTQSSRYLVKRTGEKVFLECVQDMDHENMFWYRQDPGLGLRLIYFSYDVKMKEKGDIPEGYSVSREKKERFSLILESASTNQTSMYLCASRSTLTGGISPLHFGNGTRLTVT.

J is TRBJ1-1 and V is TRBV10-3; tentative D call: TRBD1 (5 bases). This CDR3 is built from 16 residues. CDR1 ENHRY and CDR2 SYGVKD come from the germline V gene. V was cut by 8 bases and J by 5 bases, with 24 bases left in between. CDR3 region: CAILNKAGRAKTEAFF. The CDR3 DNA is TGTGCCATCCTTAATAAGGCGGGGCGGGCGAAGACTGAAGCTTTCTTT.

The V call is TRBV5-1, the J call TRBJ2-5, with D perhaps matching TRBD1 (6 bases). The germline V and J ends were trimmed by 1 base and 3 bases, with 19 bases remaining between them. The CDR3 has 17 residues. The germline V gene has CDR1 SGHRS and CDR2 YFSETQ. The CDR3 loop reads CASSLLVLGAGEETQYF. CDR3 sequence (DNA): TGCGCCAGCAGCTTGTTGGTGTTAGGGGCAGGGGAAGAGACCCAGTACTTC.

The chain has TRBV11-3 and TRBJ2-2; no firm D call. Germline loops: CDR1 SGHNT, CDR2 YENEEA. The CDR3 is 14 amino acids. V shed 0 bases and J shed 5 bases, with 7 bases lying between them. The CDR3 bases are TGTGCCAGCAGCTTAGATCTCAGGACCGGGGAGCTGTTTTTT. Translation gives CASSLDLRTGELFF.

V is TRBV7-2 and J is TRBJ2-7, with TRBD1 matching 8 bases. The CDR3 length is 12 residues. V shed 3 bases, J shed 8 bases, and the junction held 3 bases outside the gene matches. In germline, CDR1 is SGHTA, CDR2 FQGNSA. The CDR3 region is CASSFPGGQQYV. The CDR3 DNA sequence: TGTGCCAGCAGCTTCCCAGGGGGCCAGCAGTACGTC.

This chain links TRBV7-2 with TRBJ2-3, with D possibly TRBD2 on 5 matching bases. Trimming cost V 6 bases and J 1 base, with 17 bases left between them. The germline CDR1 and CDR2 sequences are SGHTA and FQGNSA. This CDR3 is 16 amino acids long. The CDR3 DNA reads as TGTGCCAGCAGTATAAAAGGAAGCGGCCGCACAGATACGCAGTATTTT. Its protein is CASSIKGSGRTDTQYF.

This chain links TRBV7-8 with TRBJ1-1; tentatively, D is TRBD1 (5 bases). V gave up 1 base and J gave up 2 bases, with 8 bases separating them. CDR1 and CDR2 (germline): SGHVS, FQNEAQ. The CDR3 is made up of 14 amino acids. The CDR3 DNA reads TGTGCCAGCAGCTTAGTGCAGGGAAACACTGAAGCTTTCTTT. Protein: CASSLVQGNTEAFF.

This rearrangement joins TRBV5-4 to TRBJ2-7, with D possibly matching TRBD2 (5 bases). Germline CDR1 reads SGHNT; CDR2 reads YYREEE (reference sequence). Trimming stripped 2 bases from V and 2 bases from J, with 11 bases between. CDR3 length: 14 amino acids. The CDR3 here is CASSFTEGPYEQYV. The CDR3 bases are TGTGCCAGCAGCTTCACTGAGGGCCCCTACGAGCAGTACGTC.

This clone showed up just a few times. The chain carries TRBV7-9 and TRBJ2-7, with 7 positions matching TRBD1. Trimming removed 5 bases from V and 5 bases from J; junction bases left unmatched: 12. There are 15 residues in the CDR3. From germline, CDR1 is SEHNR and CDR2 FQNEAQ (reference sequence). CDR3: CASSTPRQGVNEQYF. The CDR3 region has the DNA TGTGCCAGCAGCACCCCCAGACAGGGTGTCAACGAGCAGTACTTC.

CDR3 nucleotide sequence: TGTGCCAGAAGCTTGGGGGGGGACCCTATAGGGGTGGTCTATGGCTACACCTTC. It encodes CARSLGGDPIGVVYGYTF. J is TRBJ1-2 and V is TRBV5-3; possible D gene TRBD1, 5 bases. TRBV5-3 is an ORF; its function is uncertain. V shed 0 bases and J shed 4 bases, with 22 bases lying between them. CDR3 size: 18 residues.

This clone has just one count. The CDR3 bases are TGTGCCAGCAGTTTCGTCAGAAACACTGAAGCTTTCTTT. Its translation is CASSFVRNTEAFF. This chain links TRBV28 with TRBJ1-1; D gene uncertain. The germline V gene encodes CDR1 MDHEN and CDR2 SYDVKM. This CDR3 region has 13 residues. Trimming took 3 bases from V and 2 from J, leaving 7 bases between them.